This T cell receptor beta chain originates from a study of shared clonotypes between healthy human individuals. The CDR3 has 14 residues. V lost 1 base and J lost 2, with 9 bases in between. Germline V gene sequence: CDR1 SGHNT, CDR2 YYREEE (reference sequence). The data were produced by immunoSEQ multiplex PCR, yet TCRdb's version contains in-frame clones alone and is incomplete. The top ten clones hold roughly an eighth of a sample with fewer than 550,000 clones, roughly 79% of them seen once. The chain combines TRBV5-4 with TRBJ2-5; D remains unclear. This receptor was taken from a woman between 40 and 55 years old in good health. Some clones in this sample may be carry-over from other donors' samples. The sequenced material came from PBMCs. Here the CDR3 DNA reads TGTGCCAGCAGCTTGATGGCCGCTCAAGAGACCCAGTACTTC. Its translation: CASSLMAAQETQYF.